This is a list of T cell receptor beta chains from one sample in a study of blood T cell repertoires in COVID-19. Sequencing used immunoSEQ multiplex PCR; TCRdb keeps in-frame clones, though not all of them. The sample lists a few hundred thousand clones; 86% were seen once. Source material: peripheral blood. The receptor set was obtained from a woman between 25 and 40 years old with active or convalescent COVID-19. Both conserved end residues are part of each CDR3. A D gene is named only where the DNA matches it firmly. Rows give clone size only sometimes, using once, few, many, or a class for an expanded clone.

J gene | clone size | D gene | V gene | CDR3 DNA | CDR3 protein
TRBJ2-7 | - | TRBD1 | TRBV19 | TGTGCCAGTAGCGACAGGGGCACATTGATCTACGAGCAGTACTTC | CASSDRGTLIYEQYF
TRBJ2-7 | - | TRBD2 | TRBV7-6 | TGTGCCAGCAGCTTAGTCGGTAGCGGGGGGTCCGAATCCTACGAGCAGTACTTC | CASSLVGSGGSESYEQYF
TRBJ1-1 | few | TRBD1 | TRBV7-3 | TGTGCCAGCAGCTTAATAGGAGGGCAGGGGGCGATGACTTTCTTT | CASSLIGGQGAMTFF
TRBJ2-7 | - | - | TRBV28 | TGTGCCAGCAGTTTGAAGAGGATCTCCTACGAGCAGTACTTC | CASSLKRISYEQYF
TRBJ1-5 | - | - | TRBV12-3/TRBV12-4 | TGTGCCAGCAGCCGCTATAGCAATCAGCCCCAGCATTTT | CASSRYSNQPQHF
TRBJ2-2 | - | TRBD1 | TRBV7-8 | TGTGCCAGCAGTTCGGGACAGGGAAGCACCGGGGAGCTGTTTTTT | CASSSGQGSTGELFF
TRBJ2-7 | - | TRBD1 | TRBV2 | TGTGCCAGCAGCCGGGACAGGGGGATTTGGGAGCAGTACTTC | CASSRDRGIWEQYF
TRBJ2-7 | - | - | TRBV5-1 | TGCGCCAGCAGCCATGAGACAGTCTACGAGCAGTACTTC | CASSHETVYEQYF
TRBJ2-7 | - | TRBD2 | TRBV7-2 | TGTGCCAGCAGCCCGGGACTAGCGGGGGACGAGCAGTACTTC | CASSPGLAGDEQYF
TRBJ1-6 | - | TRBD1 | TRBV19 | TGTGCCAGTACCTTACAGGGGGCGGATAATTCACCCCTCCACTTT | CASTLQGADNSPLHF
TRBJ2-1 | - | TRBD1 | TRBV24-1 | TGTGCCACCAGTGACCCCGACAGGGGGCTTTACAATGAGCAGTTCTTC | CATSDPDRGLYNEQFF
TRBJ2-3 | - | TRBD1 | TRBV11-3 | TGTGCCAGCAGCTGGGGACAGGGCCGCACAGATACGCAGTATTTT | CASSWGQGRTDTQYF
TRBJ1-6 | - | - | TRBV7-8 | TGTGCCAGCAGCTTAGACAGTGAGTCACCCCTCCACTTT | CASSLDSESPLHF
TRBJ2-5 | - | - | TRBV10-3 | TGTGCCGCCCGAGACTCGTCCTCTCAAGAGACCCAGTACTTC | CAARDSSSQETQYF
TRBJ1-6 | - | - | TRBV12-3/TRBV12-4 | TGTGCCAGCAGTTTCCAGGGTAATTCACCCCTCCACTTT | CASSFQGNSPLHF
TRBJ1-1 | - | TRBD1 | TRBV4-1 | TGCGCCAGCAGCCAAGATAGGGGGACAGGGTATCAGAACACTGAAGCTTTCTTT | CASSQDRGTGYQNTEAFF
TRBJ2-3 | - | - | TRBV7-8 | TGTGCCAGCAGCCCGCGGCGGGACGGCACAGATACGCAGTATTTT | CASSPRRDGTDTQYF
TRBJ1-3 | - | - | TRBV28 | TGTGCCAGCACTCCTGCGGGAACCTCTGGAAACACCATATATTTT | CASTPAGTSGNTIYF
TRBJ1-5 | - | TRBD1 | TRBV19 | TGTGCCAGTAGTATGGACGGGACAGGGTATCAGCCCCAGCATTTT | CASSMDGTGYQPQHF
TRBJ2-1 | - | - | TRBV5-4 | TGTGCCAGCAGCTCCCTAAACAATGAGCAGTTCTTC | CASSSLNNEQFF
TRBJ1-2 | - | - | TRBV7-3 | TGTGCCAGCAGCGACGACCCATCGGGTGGCTACACCTTC | CASSDDPSGGYTF
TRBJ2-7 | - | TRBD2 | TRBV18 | TGTGCCAGCTCACCGGTCACTAGCGCCGCCTCCTACGAGCAGTACTTC | CASSPVTSAASYEQYF
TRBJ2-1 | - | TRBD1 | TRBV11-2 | TGTGCCAGCAGCTTAGAGGCAGGGGGTTCATCAAATCAGTACAATGAGCAGTTCTTC | CASSLEAGGSSNQYNEQFF
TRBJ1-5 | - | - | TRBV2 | TGTGCCAGCAGTTTCCGGGGGAATCAGCCCCAGCATTTT | CASSFRGNQPQHF
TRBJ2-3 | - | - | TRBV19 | TGTGCCAGTAGCCCGGAAGGGGTCTCAGATACGCAGTATTTT | CASSPEGVSDTQYF
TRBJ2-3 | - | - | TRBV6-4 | TGTGCCAGCAGTGACTCGGCGGGGGCACACACAGATACGCAGTATTTT | CASSDSAGAHTDTQYF
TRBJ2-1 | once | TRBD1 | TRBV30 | TGTGCCTGGGGCGGACAGGGGGCGGATGAGCAGTTCTTC | CAWGGQGADEQFF
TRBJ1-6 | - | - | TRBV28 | TGTGCCAGCAGTTACCCCAACAGCTGGGCACCCCTCCACTTT | CASSYPNSWAPLHF
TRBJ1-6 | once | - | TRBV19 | TGTGCCAGTAGTACCACGTGGCAGGAGGCTTCACCCCTCCACTTT | CASSTTWQEASPLHF
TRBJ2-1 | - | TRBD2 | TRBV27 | TGTGCCAGCAGTTTGGGGCGGGGGGATGAGCAGTTCTTC | CASSLGRGDEQFF
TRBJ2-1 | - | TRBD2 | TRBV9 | TGTGCCAGCAGCGTCGTGGCGGGGGCCTACAATGAGCAGTTCTTC | CASSVVAGAYNEQFF
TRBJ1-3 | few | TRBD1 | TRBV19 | TGTGCCAGTAGTATCGGGACAGGGGGCTCTGGAAACACCATATATTTT | CASSIGTGGSGNTIYF
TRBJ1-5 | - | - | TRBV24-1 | TGTGCCACAGGAGAGGGGCAGGGAGGAAGCAATCAGCCCCAGCATTTT | CATGEGQGGSNQPQHF
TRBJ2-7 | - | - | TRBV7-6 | TGTGCCAGCAGCTACCGCGCCGGGGGACCAGGGGGGCAGTACTTC | CASSYRAGGPGGQYF
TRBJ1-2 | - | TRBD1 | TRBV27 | TGTGCCAGCACCCGGACAGGGGAGATGGACTATGGCTACACCTTC | CASTRTGEMDYGYTF
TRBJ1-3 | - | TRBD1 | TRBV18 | TGTGCCAGCTCACCCCTAGGGACAGGGTCCCTTAGCGCTGGAAACACCATATATTTT | CASSPLGTGSLSAGNTIYF
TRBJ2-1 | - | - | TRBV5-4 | TGTGCCAGCAGCCCTCTGGACAGTGAATCCTACAATGAGCAGTTCTTC | CASSPLDSESYNEQFF
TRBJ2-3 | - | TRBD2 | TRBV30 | TGTGCCTGGAAGATCCGGGGGGGATCTACTACGCAGTATTTT | CAWKIRGGSTTQYF
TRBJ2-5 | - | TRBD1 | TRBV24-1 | TGTGCCACCAGTGATCCGACAGGGATACAAGAGACCCAGTACTTC | CATSDPTGIQETQYF
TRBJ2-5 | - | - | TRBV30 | TGTGCCTGGAGTGTAAAGAGGACAGTCGAAGAGACCCAGTACTTC | CAWSVKRTVEETQYF
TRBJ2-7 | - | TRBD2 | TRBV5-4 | TGTGCCAGCAGCCCGGGACTATCCTACGAGCAGTACTTC | CASSPGLSYEQYF
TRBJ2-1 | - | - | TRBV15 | TGTGCCACCAGCAGATCCCGGGGGGCCATTAACAATGAGCAGTTCTTC | CATSRSRGAINNEQFF
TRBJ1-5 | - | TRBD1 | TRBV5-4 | TGTGCCAGCAGCTACCCGAACAGGGGTTTCGGTCAGCCCCAGCATTTT | CASSYPNRGFGQPQHF